The 26 T cell receptor beta chains in this list originate from one sample, sequenced in a study of cytomegalovirus exposure and HLA in healthy donors. It was with 60 Vbeta and 13 Jbeta primers that the PCR ran. Here immunoSEQ multiplex PCR was the method, and the copy in TCRdb shows in-frame clones only, minus some. The data hold about 170,000 clones, with about 80% observed a single time. The specimen sequenced was PBMCs. The receptors were sampled from a woman in her 30s in good health and CMV-seropositive.

The rearrangement uses TRBV12-5 and TRBJ2-1, with 9 nucleotides matching TRBD2. Germline CDR1 reads LGHNT; CDR2 reads FRNRAP. The CDR3 spans 15 residues. V lost 5 bases and J lost 8; bases outside the gene matches: 10. CDR3 protein: CASGPRTSVGDEQFF. CDR3 bases: TGTGCTAGTGGTCCCAGGACTAGCGTTGGGGATGAGCAGTTCTTC. Supplemented by reference TRBV12-5 and TRBJ2-1, the full variable domain reads DARVTQTPRHKVTEMGQEVTMRCQPILGHNTVFWYRQTMMQGLELLAYFRNRAPLDDSGMPKDRFSAEMPDATLATLKIQPSEPRDSAVYFCASGPRTSVGDEQFFGPGTRLTVL.

The chain joins TRBV25-1 to TRBJ1-5; the D gene is possibly TRBD1 (6 bases). Per the germline V gene, CDR1 is MGHDK and CDR2 is SYGVNS. Trimming removed 1 base from V and 2 bases from J, with 6 bases in between. The CDR3 length is 14 residues. This CDR3 is CASSESGGNQPQHF. The DNA of the CDR3 is TGTGCCAGCAGTGAATCAGGGGGCAATCAGCCCCAGCATTTT.

This chain uses TRBV30 with TRBJ2-7, with TRBD2 matching 10 bases. Trimming removed 3 bases from V and 0 bases from J; junction bases left unmatched: 2. This CDR3 spans 14 amino acids. The germline V gene has CDR1 GTSNPN and CDR2 SVGIG (reference sequence). CDR3 DNA: TGTGCCTGGAGAACTAGCGGGGTCTCCTACGAGCAGTACTTC. As protein: CAWRTSGVSYEQYF.

The rearrangement uses TRBV13 and TRBJ2-3; tentative D call: TRBD2 (6 bases). Germline CDR1 is PRHDT and CDR2 is FYEKMQ (reference sequence). The CDR3 totals 16 residues. V lost 4 bases and J lost 0, with 14 bases in between. The CDR3 loop is CASSSRDFDSTDTQYF. The CDR3, as DNA: TGTGCCAGCAGCTCAAGGGACTTCGATAGCACAGATACGCAGTATTTT. The full variable domain, with the rest looked up from reference TRBV13 and TRBJ2-3, is AAGVIQSPRHLIKEKRETATLKCYPIPRHDTVYWYQQGPGQDPQFLISFYEKMQSDKGSIPDRFSAQQFSDYHSELNMSSLELGDSALYFCASSSRDFDSTDTQYFGPGTRLTVL.

J is TRBJ2-3 and V is TRBV9; no clear D. With 4 bases removed from V and 5 bases from J, the gap between germline ends came to 8 bases. Germline values: CDR1 SGDLS, CDR2 YYNGEE. CDR3 length: 12 residues. CDR3 protein: CASSPRGDTQYF. The CDR3 DNA is TGTGCCAGCAGCCCACGAGGAGATACGCAGTATTTT.

This CDR3 is CASSQEPAGAGLDTQYF. The CDR3 DNA reads TGTGCCAGCAGCCAAGAGCCGGCGGGGGCAGGTTTGGATACGCAGTATTTT. V and J are TRBV4-2 and TRBJ2-3; D is perhaps TRBD2 (7 bases). CDR1 and CDR2 from the germline V gene are LGHNA and YNFKEQ. V gave up 0 bases and J gave up 6 bases, with 19 bases separating them. The CDR3 extends over 17 amino acids.

Of note for this clone: Other DNA sequences within the sample encode an identical CDR3. The J gene is TRBJ2-1, the V gene TRBV7-9, with D uncertain. The CDR3 is made up of 15 amino acids. The germline gives CDR1 SEHNR, CDR2 FQNEAQ (reference sequence). V gave up 5 bases and J gave up 0 bases, with 11 bases separating them. CDR3 nucleotides: TGTGCCAGCAGCCCTGGCCGGAGCTCCTACAATGAGCAGTTCTTC. Amino acids: CASSPGRSSYNEQFF.

J is TRBJ1-4 and V is TRBV5-4, with D maybe TRBD1 (5 bases). V lost 4 bases to trimming and J lost 7 bases, with 14 bases between them. The CDR3 covers 14 residues. Germline V gene lookup returns CDR1 SGHNT and CDR2 YYREEE (reference sequence). In DNA, the CDR3 is TGTGCCAGCAGCACGGGGAGGGGCGGTGAAAAACTGTTTTTT. Its protein is CASSTGRGGEKLFF.

This clone has more than one count but fewer than ten. The chain links TRBV7-2 to TRBJ2-5; 9 bases are shared with TRBD1. The V segment lost 4 bases and the J segment 0 bases; nucleotides outside the gene matches: 6. In germline, CDR1 is SGHTA, CDR2 FQGNSA. CDR3 size: 16 residues. CDR3 protein: CASSSPTGGYQETQYF. The CDR3 region has the DNA TGTGCCAGCAGCTCCCCGACAGGGGGGTACCAAGAGACCCAGTACTTC.

A note on this clone: The sample carries other DNA sequences with the same CDR3. The chain employs TRBV6-1 and TRBJ2-2; unclear D gene. The CDR3 has 13 residues. Germline V lookup: CDR1 MNHNS, CDR2 SASEGT. V dropped 4 bases and J dropped 3 bases, with 6 bases sitting between them. CDR3 DNA sequence: TGTGCCAGCAGTGCGCTAGACACCGGGGAGCTGTTTTTT. Translated: CASSALDTGELFF.

The chain couples TRBV20-1 to TRBJ1-1, with no clear D. From germline, CDR1 is DFQATT and CDR2 SNEGSKA (reference sequence). The CDR3 sequence is 11 residues long. Between the trimmed V and J ends, which lost 5 bases and 3 bases, there was a span of 7 bases. This CDR3 reads CSALVYTEAFF. The CDR3 DNA follows: TGCAGTGCTTTAGTCTACACTGAAGCTTTCTTT.

The V and J genes are TRBV10-1 and TRBJ2-7; the D gene is possibly TRBD1 (5 bases). CDR3 size: 12 residues. The germline V gene encodes CDR1 WNHNN and CDR2 SYGVQD (reference sequence). Trimming pared 2 bases from V and 5 bases from J, leaving 7 bases between. The CDR3 DNA sequence: TGCGCCAGCAGTGAGGGCAGGGACGAGCAGTACTTC. Encoded protein: CASSEGRDEQYF.

This CDR3 reads CASSQTSPASYNEQFF. For the CDR3, the DNA is TGTGCCAGCAGTCAGACTAGCCCTGCTTCCTACAATGAGCAGTTCTTC. The chain is built from TRBV28 and TRBJ2-1; 7 nucleotides line up with TRBD2. The CDR3 extends over 16 amino acids. With 5 bases clipped from V and 1 base from J, the junction kept 8 bases outside the gene matches. Germline CDR1 reads MDHEN; CDR2 reads SYDVKM. The full variable domain, in which reference TRBV28 and TRBJ2-1 provide the parts outside the CDR3, is DVKVTQSSRYLVKRTGEKVFLECVQDMDHENMFWYRQDPGLGLRLIYFSYDVKMKEKGDIPEGYSVSREKKERFSLILESASTNQTSMYLCASSQTSPASYNEQFFGPGTRLTVL.

A note on this clone: Sequence at one end of the junction differs from germline and may be a read error. The chain couples TRBV6-1 to TRBJ1-1; 7 bases map to TRBD1. Germline CDR1 reads MNHNS; CDR2 reads SASEGT. This CDR3 contains 13 residues. The CDR3 sequence: CASSEQGVSGQGF. CDR3 sequence (DNA): TGTGCCAGCAGTGAACAGGGGGTATCGGGGCAGGGCTTT.

This clone was seen a handful of times. The V gene is TRBV7-9, the J gene TRBJ1-1; 9 positions agree with TRBD1. The ends lost 4 bases at V and 3 bases at J; junction bases unmatched: 12. CDR1 and CDR2 (germline): SEHNR, FQNEAQ (reference sequence). The CDR3 sequence is 17 residues long. As DNA, the CDR3 is TGTGCCAGCAGCTCGACCGGGACAGGGAGAGGTTACACTGAAGCTTTCTTT. Its translation is CASSSTGTGRGYTEAFF.

This clone has only one observation. The rearrangement joins TRBV29-1 to TRBJ1-2; 8 bases match TRBD1. This CDR3 has 14 residues. The ends lost 0 bases at V and 4 bases at J; junction bases unmatched: 4. Per germline, CDR1 SQVTM and CDR2 ANQGSEA. The CDR3 is CSVEDDRGVYGYTF. CDR3 bases: TGCAGCGTTGAAGACGACAGGGGAGTCTATGGCTACACCTTC.

The chain has TRBV10-3 and TRBJ2-5; no definite D call. The CDR3 has 13 residues. Germline V lookup: CDR1 ENHRY, CDR2 SYGVKD. Trimming took 7 bases from V and 5 from J, leaving 14 bases between them. CDR3 bases: TGTGCCATCACGCGGAGTGAGAGGGAGACCCAGTACTTC. Translated, it gives CAITRSERETQYF.

The CDR3 is CSVTGGRRSTDTQYF. In nucleotides, the CDR3 is TGCAGCGTTACTGGCGGGAGGAGGAGCACAGATACGCAGTATTTT. The V gene is TRBV29-1, the J gene TRBJ2-3; 8 bases agree with TRBD2. The germline V gene has CDR1 SQVTM and CDR2 ANQGSEA. J gave up 0 bases and V 5 bases, and 7 bases lay outside the gene matches. CDR3 length: 15 amino acids.

V is TRBV4-3 and J is TRBJ2-3, with 9 nucleotides matching TRBD1. With 2 bases clipped from V and 6 bases from J, the junction kept 6 bases outside the gene matches. This CDR3 has 15 residues. Germline V CDR1 and CDR2: LGHNA, YSLEER. CDR3 in amino acids: CASSQPQGAADTQYF. CDR3 DNA: TGCGCCAGCAGCCAACCACAGGGGGCAGCTGATACGCAGTATTTT.

This clone has just one count. The V and J genes are TRBV7-6 and TRBJ2-1; D remains ambiguous. Trimming stripped 4 bases from V and 6 bases from J, with 10 bases between. Per the germline V gene, CDR1 is SGHVS and CDR2 is FNYEAQ. CDR3 length: 13 residues. The DNA for the CDR3 is TGTGCCAGCAGCTACGCTAGTATCAATGAGCAGTTCTTC. Amino acids: CASSYASINEQFF.

The V call is TRBV19, the J call TRBJ1-1, with 7 nucleotides matching TRBD1. The ends lost 6 bases at V and 6 bases at J; junction bases unmatched: 10. This CDR3 is built from 14 residues. Germline loops: CDR1 LNHDA, CDR2 SQIVND (reference sequence). The CDR3 sequence is CASRMGQQFSEAFF. The CDR3 bases are TGTGCCAGTAGAATGGGACAGCAATTCTCTGAAGCTTTCTTT.

The CDR3 coding sequence is TGTGCCAGCAGAGAGGCCAGTGTGAACACTGAAGCTTTCTTT. Its protein product is CASREASVNTEAFF. V usage is TRBV2 and J usage is TRBJ1-1; no clear D. CDR3 length equals 14 residues. The germline CDR1 and CDR2 sequences are SNHLY and FYNNEI. Trimming took off 6 bases at V and 0 bases at J, with 11 bases between the two ends.

This chain uses TRBV27 with TRBJ2-7, with 10 bases aligning to TRBD2. J lost 0 bases, V lost 5 bases, and 4 bases had no gene match. CDR3 length equals 15 residues. CDR1 MNHEY and CDR2 SMNVEV come from the germline V gene (reference sequence). The CDR3 here is CASSPTSGSSYEQYF. The CDR3 nucleotides read TGTGCCAGCAGTCCGACTAGCGGGTCCTCCTACGAGCAGTACTTC.

A remark on this clone: This specimen includes other DNA sequences encoding the same CDR3. This chain uses TRBV6-5 with TRBJ1-5, with D possibly being TRBD1 (5 bases). The CDR3 is made up of 12 amino acids. Germline loops: CDR1 MNHEY, CDR2 SVGAGI. The germline V and J ends were trimmed by 6 bases and 4 bases, with 7 bases remaining between them. This CDR3 reads CASRAGNQPQHF. The CDR3 DNA follows: TGTGCCAGCAGGGCAGGGAATCAGCCCCAGCATTTT.

This chain links TRBV28 with TRBJ1-1; D is undetermined. Germline V gives CDR1 MDHEN, CDR2 SYDVKM. The CDR3 runs to 11 residues. The V end was cut by 3 bases, the J end by 5 bases, with 4 bases between. The CDR3 here is CASSLRTEAFF. CDR3 in DNA: TGTGCCAGCAGTTTGAGGACTGAAGCTTTCTTT.

The chain couples TRBV6-4 to TRBJ2-1; weak D call: TRBD2 (5 bases). V was clipped by 5 bases and J by 3 bases, with 11 bases between them. CDR3 length: 14 residues. Looked up from germline, CDR1 is MRHNA and CDR2 is SNTAGT. This CDR3 reads CASSISGRYNEQFF. Here the CDR3 DNA reads TGTGCCAGCAGTATCAGCGGCCGCTACAATGAGCAGTTCTTC.